This T cell receptor beta chain was found in a study of blood T cells in healthy people across ages. As to this clonotype: Its specificity is unknown.

This CDR3 has 14 residues. Germline V lookup: CDR1 SQVTM, CDR2 ANQGSEA. Trimming shortened V by 5 bases and J by 0 bases, and 11 bases separated the two germline ends. A second roughly 7 to 12 cycle PCR used barcoded and J-beta primers. TCRdb itself ran the 5' RACE reads through MiXCR, one entry per CDR3 protein. The profile shows 710,000 or so distinct CDR3 sequences, about a third of them singletons. Study results and limitations: Comparison with aged donors showed that long-lived donors had more naive CD4+ cells and higher diversity.

The J gene is TRBJ2-1, the V gene TRBV29-1; possible D gene TRBD2, 5 bases. Sequences were obtained from blood. This TCR came from a woman older than 75 in good health. CDR3 sequence: CSVSSGSSYNEQFF. CDR3 bases: TGCAGCGTTTCGAGCGGAAGCTCCTACAATGAGCAGTTCTTC.